This T cell receptor (beta chain) appears in the sequencing data of a study of blood T cell repertoires in COVID-19. Study-wide context: Sites across the United States, Italy and Spain contributed samples from acute and convalescent COVID-19.

Authors' analysis steps: From reference gene primer amplification, estimates of nucleated cell counts were derived. Only in-frame clones appear in the TCRdb table, and some are missing; sequencing was by immunoSEQ multiplex PCR. For V, J and clone size, that table is used; D and trimming come from the DNA. The sample consists of roughly 220,000 clones, 80% of them appearing once. Trimming took 4 bases from V and 2 from J, leaving 15 bases between them. This CDR3 has 16 residues. Per germline, CDR1 LNHDA and CDR2 SQIVND (reference sequence). The sequenced sample consisted of peripheral blood. This TCR came from a woman in her seventies with acute or convalescent COVID-19. The V call is TRBV19, the J call TRBJ1-3; perhaps TRBD1 as D (5 bases). CDR3 nucleotide sequence: TGTGCCAGTAGTACGGACACAGGTGGTGCTGGAAACACCATATATTTT. Amino acids: CASSTDTGGAGNTIYF.